This T cell receptor (beta chain) was found in a study of blood T cell repertoires in COVID-19. As for the study in general: Acute and convalescent COVID-19 specimens originated in the United States, Italy and Spain. Sample material is recorded as cDNA or gDNA derived from T cells, B-cell-depleted T cells, or PBMCs.

Per the original methods: The authors estimated nucleated cell counts from reference gene primer amplification. Profiling relied on immunoSEQ multiplex PCR, and the TCRdb table lists in-frame clones only, not all of them. V, J and clone size are taken as reported in that table, and D and trimming were inferred from the DNA itself. The table records roughly 440,000 clones, approximately 90% of them present only once. Recruited during active infection, patients (from Seattle) were subsequently followed longitudinally. V lost 7 bases and J 7 bases, leaving 17 bases between the germline ends. There are 14 residues in the CDR3. The germline V gene has CDR1 MDHEN and CDR2 SYDVKM.

The source is a woman in her forties or fifties with COVID-19, enrolled during active disease. V is TRBV28 and J is TRBJ1-3, with D possibly matching TRBD1 (5 bases). Sample: peripheral blood. CDR3 residues: CASTPGLFLNTIYF. CDR3 nucleotides: TGTGCCAGCACCCCGGGACTTTTCTTGAACACCATATATTTT.